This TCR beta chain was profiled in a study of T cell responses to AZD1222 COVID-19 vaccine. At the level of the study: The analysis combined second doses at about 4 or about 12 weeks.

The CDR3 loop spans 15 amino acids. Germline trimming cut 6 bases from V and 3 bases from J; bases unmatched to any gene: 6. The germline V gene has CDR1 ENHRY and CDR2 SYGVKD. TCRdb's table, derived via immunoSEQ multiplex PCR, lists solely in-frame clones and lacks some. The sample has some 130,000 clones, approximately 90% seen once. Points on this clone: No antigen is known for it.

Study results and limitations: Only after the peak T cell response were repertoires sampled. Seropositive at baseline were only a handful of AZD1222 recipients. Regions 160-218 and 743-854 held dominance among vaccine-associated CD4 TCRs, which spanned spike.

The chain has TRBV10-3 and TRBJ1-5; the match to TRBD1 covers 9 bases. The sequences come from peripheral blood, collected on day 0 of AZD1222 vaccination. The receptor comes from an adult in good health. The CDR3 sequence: CAIRPDRGDNQPQHF. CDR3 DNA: TGTGCCATCAGACCCGACAGGGGGGACAATCAGCCCCAGCATTTT.